The present TCR beta chain was sequenced within a study of Graves' ophthalmopathy and Graves' hyperthyroidism. For the study at large: Hyperthyroidism was considered stable when no ophthalmopathy appeared within 18 months of follow-up.

Broader study findings: The model's ophthalmopathy progression predictions had approximately 71% sensitivity and 72% to 75% specificity. Among thyroid clonotypes expanded above 0.001 frequency, most also appeared in blood.

Amplified material comprised TCR beta CDR3 regions derived from RNA transcripts. The first-round RT-PCR employed HTBI primers together with the Qiagen OneStep RT-PCR kit. A multiplex PCR was then performed as the second round. Each CDR3 protein is one row after TCRdb ran MiXCR on the multiplex PCR reads. The data hold approximately 1.2 million distinct CDR3 sequences, with roughly two fifths observed a single time. CDR1 and CDR2 from the germline V gene are MNHNY and SVGAGI (reference sequence). V lost 2 bases, J lost 4 bases, and 6 bases stayed unmatched. CDR3 length: 15 amino acids. This clonotype was recorded many times. Its target is unknown. Excluded: other autoimmune disease, uncontrolled infection, pregnancy or lactation.

Source material: peripheral blood or thyroid tissue (not recorded which). The genes are TRBV6-6 and TRBJ1-2; 8 bases line up with TRBD1. The receptor's source is an adult man with Graves' hyperthyroidism. The CDR3 here is CASSYRDRTGYGYTF. In nucleotides, the CDR3 is TGTGCCAGCAGTTACCGGGACAGGACAGGCTATGGCTACACCTTC.